This TCR beta chain was profiled in a study of memory CD4+ T cells and cytomegalovirus serostatus (dated by TCRdb to the late 2010s). In terms of the full investigation: The approximately 35 healthy Belgian adults in the cohort included 9 who were CMV seropositive and 24 who were CMV seronegative. The study sequenced CD4+ memory TCRbeta repertoires of a Belgian cohort with known cytomegalovirus serostatus to replicate a published TCR-based CMV serostatus classifier. Findings and caveats that apply to the study as a whole: Among the 150 to 200 previously reported CMV-associated TCRbeta sequences, approximately 70 showed up in the CD4+ memory repertoires, with each one found in between one and five individuals. For CMV serostatus prediction, a median bootstrapped AUC of about 0.96 was reached with the original framework, and a median bootstrapped AUC of roughly 0.89 was reached with a US-trained random forest. The results were interpreted as suggesting that the CMV-associated TCR signature is mostly present in the CD4+ memory repertoire. Only CD4+CD45RO+ memory cells were sequenced, in contrast to the original study, which included naive and memory CD4+ and CD8+ populations. On the Belgian cohort, the classifier built on the original framework reached a median bootstrapped AUC of about 0.95, with a 95% CI of 0.76-1.00.

A FACSAria II was used to sort memory CD4+ T cells, defined as single viable CD3+CD4+CD8-CD45RO+ cells. To determine CMV serostatus, a Roche Elecsys assay was used that detects serum IgG against CMV pp150, pp28, p38 and p52. After thawing, total CD4+ T cells were enriched by positive selection with CD4 magnetic microbeads. Samples originated from another study that specifically interrogated the CD4+ T cell memory repertoire. Following standard operating procedures, peripheral blood mononuclear cells were isolated and cryopreserved, while serum was kept at -80 degrees C. The staining relied on CD3-PerCP (BW264/56), CD4-APC (RPA-T4), CD45RO-PE (UCHT1) and CD8-Pacific Orange (3B5) antibodies, and Sytox blue was used to exclude non-viable cells. CDR3 length: 15 amino acids, cysteine to phenylalanine. Here the CDR3 DNA is all that survives: 45 bases in frame from base 1. The germline V gene yields LGHNA for CDR1 and YSLEER for CDR2. V lost 4 bases and J lost 4 bases, and the count of bases not matched to a germline gene is 4.

Genomic DNA was extracted from sorted cells with the Quick-DNA Microprep Kit. TCRbeta DNA was amplified with the immunoSEQ hsTCRbeta kit following the manufacturer's protocol. TCRbeta libraries were sequenced on an Illumina MiSeq instrument. For the original study's pipeline: Removing out-of-frame sequences left 2,204,828 distinct TCRbeta sequences, an average of about 70,000 per individual. Two values were used to score each individual: the count of 150 to 200 previously reported CMV-associated TCRbeta sequences and the total count of productive distinct TCRbeta sequences. A beta-binomial model was reimplemented in Python, and scikit-learn random forests with default parameters were trained on US cohort data. Classifier performance on the Belgian cohort was summarized as median AUC with percentile confidence intervals over 10,000 bootstrap iterations. Sourced from immuneACCESS, this table was stored by TCRdb with only in-frame sequences that have V and J called. A share of the clones is absent; for the studies checked, an unresolved V gene accounts for under half, and the remainder has no known explanation. The V and J calls and clone size are taken from that table; D and trimming were inferred from the DNA. This sample gives some 52,000 clones in total; around 80% of them show up just once. Roughly 0.77% of the sample lies in the top ten.

This clone has just one count. Its antigen remains unidentified. One base away there is no much larger clone; base qualities are not given. Material: memory CD4+ T cells from blood. The rearrangement combines TRBV4-3 with TRBJ1-3; TRBD1 agrees with 10 junctional bases. This receptor was taken from an adult in good health and CMV-seronegative. Read as DNA, the sequence is TGCGCCAGCAGCCCAGGACAGGGGGACGGAAACACCATATATTTT. It translates to CASSPGQGDGNTIYF.